This is a list of T cell receptor beta chains from one sample in a study of metastatic and nonmetastatic thyroid tumors. Using MiXCR, TCRdb reanalyzed the PCR reads. The sample shows 65,000 to 70,000 clones, more than 13% of them seen only once. Sequenced material: blood. The source of these receptors is a male donor with papillary thyroid cancer or a benign thyroid nodule (not recorded which). Some clones in this sample may be carry-over from other donors' samples. Each CDR3 is given with its conserved first and last residue. A D gene is named only where the DNA matches it firmly. Size values are once, few and many counts, or a class for expanded clones, and some rows have none.

V: TRBV6-5
size: many
length: 16
J: TRBJ1-5
D: TRBD1
DNA: TGTGCCAGCAGTTACTCGGGTCCAGGGGGCAGGCAGCCCCAGCATTTT
CDR3: CASSYSGPGGRQPQHF

V: TRBV30
size: -
length: 16
J: TRBJ2-7
D: TRBD2
DNA: TGTGCCCTGGAAGGTTCCAAGCGGGAGCCCTCCTACGAGCAGTACTTC
CDR3: CALEGSKREPSYEQYF

V: TRBV5-1
size: -
length: 15
J: TRBJ1-1
D: -
DNA: TGCGCCAGCAGCTTGGACATACCATCTCAGGCTGAAGCTTTCTTT
CDR3: CASSLDIPSQAEAFF

V: TRBV7-2
size: many
length: 14
J: TRBJ2-1
D: TRBD2
DNA: TGTGCCAGCGGCTTAGCGGGAGCCTACAATGAGCAGTTCTTC
CDR3: CASGLAGAYNEQFF

V: TRBV3-1
size: many
length: 14
J: TRBJ1-1
D: -
DNA: TGTGCCAGCAGCCCAGACCACCCGGGGGAGGGAGCTTTCTTT
CDR3: CASSPDHPGEGAFF

V: TRBV10-3
size: few
length: 17
J: TRBJ2-3
D: -
DNA: TGTGCCATCAGTGAGTCGTCTAGCGTTGTTAGCACAGATACGCAGTATTTT
CDR3: CAISESSSVVSTDTQYF

V: TRBV2
size: many
length: 14
J: TRBJ2-2
D: -
DNA: TGTGCCAGCAGTGAAAGGGGAGTAACCGGGGAGCTGTTTTTT
CDR3: CASSERGVTGELFF

V: TRBV6-1
size: -
length: 15
J: TRBJ2-7
D: TRBD2
DNA: TGTGCCAGCAGTGAAAGGCGGGAGAGTAAAGGCGAGCAGTACTTC
CDR3: CASSERRESKGEQYF

V: TRBV6-1
size: -
length: 15
J: TRBJ2-5
D: -
DNA: TGTGCCAGCAGTGTCCATCAGGGGTCACGGGAGACCCAGTACTTC
CDR3: CASSVHQGSRETQYF

V: TRBV28
size: -
length: 13
J: TRBJ1-1
D: -
DNA: TGTGCCAGCAGTAAAGGCCGGAACACTGAAGCTTTCTTT
CDR3: CASSKGRNTEAFF

V: TRBV4-3
size: -
length: 17
J: TRBJ2-3
D: -
DNA: TGCGCCAGCATCCCGGCATGGGGGGGCCGAACTGGAGATACGCAGTATTTT
CDR3: CASIPAWGGRTGDTQYF

V: TRBV2
size: many
length: 13
J: TRBJ1-2
D: -
DNA: TGTGCCTCCGAGGGGGATCTCAACTATGGCTACACCTTC
CDR3: CASEGDLNYGYTF

V: TRBV10-3
size: -
length: 13
J: TRBJ1-1
D: TRBD1
DNA: TGTGCCATCAGTACTACAGGGGACACTGAAGCTTTCTTT
CDR3: CAISTTGDTEAFF

V: TRBV11-2
size: -
length: 13
J: TRBJ1-2
D: -
DNA: TGTGCCAGCAGCTTAGGGGCGGCGTCTGGCTACACCTTC
CDR3: CASSLGAASGYTF

V: TRBV7-6
size: -
length: 15
J: TRBJ1-1
D: -
DNA: TGTGCCAGCAGCTTAAGGGCAGGGTCGAACACTGAAGCTTTCTTT
CDR3: CASSLRAGSNTEAFF

V: TRBV4-3
size: many
length: 15
J: TRBJ2-7
D: -
DNA: TGCGCCAGCAGCCAAGATTATGCAAGCTCCTACGAGCAGTACTTC
CDR3: CASSQDYASSYEQYF

V: TRBV5-6
size: many
length: 17
J: TRBJ2-1
D: TRBD2
DNA: TGTGCCAGCAGCTTGTTATTACTAGCGGGAGCCGGGAATGAGCAGTTCTTC
CDR3: CASSLLLLAGAGNEQFF

V: TRBV5-6
size: many
length: 14
J: TRBJ1-1
D: -
DNA: TGTGCCAGCAGCTTGCAGGGCCGGCGGACTGAAGCTTTCTTT
CDR3: CASSLQGRRTEAFF

V: TRBV20-1
size: many
length: 15
J: TRBJ1-5
D: -
DNA: TGCAGTGCTAGAGATTATCGGGGAATTAATCAGCCCCAGCATTTT
CDR3: CSARDYRGINQPQHF

V: TRBV6-6
size: -
length: 16
J: TRBJ2-5
D: TRBD2
DNA: TGTGCCAGCAGTTACTCGGGGACTAGCGGCCAAGAGAACCAATACTTC
CDR3: CASSYSGTSGQENQYF

V: TRBV3-1
size: many
length: 15
J: TRBJ2-7
D: -
DNA: TGTGCCAGCAGCCGCCGGCGCGGGAACTCCTACGAGCAGTACTTC
CDR3: CASSRRRGNSYEQYF

V: TRBV5-4
size: many
length: 14
J: TRBJ1-1
D: -
DNA: TGTGCCAGCAGCTTGGTAGAGGGGATACCTGAAGCTTTCTTT
CDR3: CASSLVEGIPEAFF

V: TRBV4-3
size: many
length: 16
J: TRBJ2-2
D: -
DNA: TGCGCCAGCAGCCAAGACTCTAGCGATGCGTTCGGGGAGCTGTTTTTT
CDR3: CASSQDSSDAFGELFF

V: TRBV14
size: -
length: 16
J: TRBJ1-4
D: -
DNA: TGTGCCAGCAGCCGACCAGGCGGAGGGTCGAATGAAAAACTGTTTTTT
CDR3: CASSRPGGGSNEKLFF

V: TRBV25-1
size: -
length: 19
J: TRBJ2-5
D: TRBD2
DNA: TGTGCCAGCACCGCCGGACTAGCGGGAGGGCCGTTGAGACAAGAGACCCAGTACTTC
CDR3: CASTAGLAGGPLRQETQYF

V: TRBV5-6
size: many
length: 16
J: TRBJ2-6
D: -
DNA: TGTGCCAGCAGCTTGAACCCGGGGGCTGGGGCCAACGTCCTGACTTTC
CDR3: CASSLNPGAGANVLTF

V: TRBV28
size: many
length: 14
J: TRBJ2-3
D: -
DNA: TGTGCCAGCAGCCGCACCCAAGTGGCAGATACGCAGTATTTT
CDR3: CASSRTQVADTQYF

V: TRBV6-5
size: many
length: 20
J: TRBJ2-3
D: TRBD2
DNA: TGTGCCAGCAGTTACCGCTCCGGGACTAGCGGGAGGGCTGAAATAGATACGCAGTATTTT
CDR3: CASSYRSGTSGRAEIDTQYF